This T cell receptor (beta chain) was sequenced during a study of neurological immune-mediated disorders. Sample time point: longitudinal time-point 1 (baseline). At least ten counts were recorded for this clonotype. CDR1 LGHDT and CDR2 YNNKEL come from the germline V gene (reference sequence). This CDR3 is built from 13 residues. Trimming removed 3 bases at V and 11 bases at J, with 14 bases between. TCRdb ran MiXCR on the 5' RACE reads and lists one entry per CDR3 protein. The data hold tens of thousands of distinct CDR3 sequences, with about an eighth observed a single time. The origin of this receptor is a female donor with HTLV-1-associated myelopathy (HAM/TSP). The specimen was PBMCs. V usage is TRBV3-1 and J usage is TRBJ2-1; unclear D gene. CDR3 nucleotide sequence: TGTGCCAGCAGCCAGCTCTCGGACGGACAGCAGTTCTTC. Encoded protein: CASSQLSDGQQFF.